These 8 T cell receptor beta chains share one sample of origin, sequenced in a study of cytomegalovirus exposure and HLA in healthy donors. With 60 Vbeta and 13 Jbeta primers, the PCR was carried out. TCRdb's table, derived via immunoSEQ multiplex PCR, lists solely in-frame clones and lacks some. This table holds 150,000 to 200,000 clones, around 82% found once. The sample consisted of PBMCs. The receptors originated from a man aged 18 to 29 in good health and CMV-seronegative.

This clone was seen a few times. This chain links TRBV4-2 with TRBJ1-1; perhaps TRBD1 as D (6 bases). The germline CDR1 and CDR2 sequences are LGHNA and YNFKEQ. The CDR3 is made up of 13 amino acids. Trimming cost V 3 bases and J 5 bases, with 10 bases left between them. CDR3 in amino acids: CASSQGGATEAFF. The CDR3 DNA follows: TGTGCCAGCAGCCAGGGGGGGGCGACTGAAGCTTTCTTT.

This clone was picked up one time. This chain joins TRBV10-3 and TRBJ2-7, with a tentative D call TRBD1 (6 bases). With 3 bases removed from V and 7 bases from J, the gap between germline ends came to 25 bases. CDR1 is ENHRY and CDR2 is SYGVKD in the germline V gene. CDR3 size: 17 residues. The DNA for the CDR3 is TGTGCCATCAGTGATCAGGCCAAGCTGGGGGCGCCTCCGGAGCAGTACTTC. It yields the protein CAISDQAKLGAPPEQYF.

The rearrangement uses TRBV15 and TRBJ1-2; 7 bases align to TRBD1. V gave up 0 bases and J gave up 8 bases; unmatched junction bases: 9. The CDR3 length is 15 residues. In germline, CDR1 is LNHNV, CDR2 YYDKDF (reference sequence). CDR3 amino acids: CATSRDRQGVNGYTF. Written as DNA, the CDR3 is TGTGCCACCAGCAGAGATCGGCAGGGGGTGAACGGCTACACCTTC.

The chain recombines TRBV7-2 with TRBJ1-3, with unresolved D. Germline V gene data show CDR1 as SGHTA and CDR2 as FQGNSA. The CDR3 totals 15 residues. V was clipped by 5 bases and J by 4 bases, with 15 bases between them. CDR3 loop: CASSHQSGGGNTIYF. CDR3 in DNA: TGTGCCAGCAGCCATCAATCGGGAGGGGGAAACACCATATATTTT.

CDR3 amino acids: CASSPGVGEDSYEQYF. The CDR3 nucleotides are TGTGCCAGCAGCCCGGGGGTGGGCGAGGACTCCTACGAGCAGTACTTC. The J gene is TRBJ2-5, the V gene TRBV5-4; maybe TRBD2 (6 bases). The assigned J gene may be wrong: the sequence end matches TRBJ2-7 better. The CDR3 spans 16 residues. Germline V gives CDR1 SGHNT, CDR2 YYREEE (reference sequence).

CDR3 amino acids: CASSLDSEKLFF. The DNA for the CDR3 is TGTGCCAGCAGTTTAGATAGTGAAAAACTGTTTTTT. V usage is TRBV28 and J usage is TRBJ1-4; no clear D. Germline CDR1 MDHEN, CDR2 SYDVKM. The CDR3 is 12 amino acids. Between the trimmed V and J ends, which lost 2 bases and 7 bases, there was a span of 5 bases.

The chain employs TRBV28 and TRBJ2-7; TRBD2 might be the D (7 bases). Germline V lookup: CDR1 MDHEN, CDR2 SYDVKM. The CDR3 is 14 residues long. V dropped 11 bases and J dropped 0 bases, with 17 bases sitting between them. CDR3 amino acids: CAVRGAGVSYEQYF. The CDR3 DNA sequence: TGTGCCGTAAGGGGGGCGGGGGTCTCCTACGAGCAGTACTTC. The whole variable domain, remainder taken from reference TRBV28 and TRBJ2-7, is DVKVTQSSRYLVKRTGEKVFLECVQDMDHENMFWYRQDPGLGLRLIYFSYDVKMKEKGDIPEGYSVSREKKERFSLILESASTNQTSMYLCAVRGAGVSYEQYFGPGTRLTVT.

The chain uses TRBV29-1 and TRBJ2-5; 10 positions agree with TRBD2. Near its end, the DNA agrees better with TRBJ2-7, so the J call may be wrong. Germline V gene lookup returns CDR1 SQVTM and CDR2 ANQGSEA. The CDR3 loop spans 14 amino acids. The CDR3 reads CSVGVASGSYEQYF. CDR3 bases: TGCAGCGTTGGAGTGGCTAGCGGGAGTTACGAGCAGTACTTC.